The 3 T cell receptor beta chains below come from one sample, sequenced in a study of T cell changes during pregnancy in multiple sclerosis. Sequencing used immunoSEQ multiplex PCR; TCRdb keeps in-frame clones, though not all of them. The data show under 55,000 clones, around nine tenths seen once. The specimen was peripheral blood, collected in the first trimester of pregnancy. These receptors were obtained from a female donor with multiple sclerosis, enrolled in a pregnancy study.

This chain uses TRBV11-2 with TRBJ1-1; perhaps TRBD1 as D (6 bases). In germline, CDR1 is SGHAT, CDR2 FQNNGV. The CDR3 contains 15 residues. V lost 5 bases and J lost 1, with 14 bases in between. The CDR3 nucleotides are TGTGCCAGCAGCCCTCCCAGGGACAAGAACACTGAAGCTTTCTTT. This sequence encodes CASSPPRDKNTEAFF.

The CDR3 sequence is CASRIAGNQPQHF. CDR3 sequence (DNA): TGTGCCAGTCGAATCGCGGGCAATCAGCCCCAGCATTTT. The rearrangement links TRBV2 to TRBJ1-5, with no clear D. Trimming shortened V by 9 bases and J by 2 bases, and 11 bases separated the two germline ends. Germline-derived CDR1 and CDR2 are SNHLY and FYNNEI. The CDR3 runs to 13 residues.

The CDR3 loop reads CASSRGGASRAYEQYF. The CDR3 DNA is TGTGCCAGCAGCAGGGGGGGCGCCTCCCGGGCCTACGAGCAGTACTTC. The rearrangement links TRBV5-4 to TRBJ2-7; D perhaps matches TRBD2 (7 bases). This CDR3 is built from 16 residues. Per germline, CDR1 SGHNT and CDR2 YYREEE (reference sequence). V was pared by 4 bases and J by 2 bases, with 19 bases between.